The 4 T cell receptor beta chains below were found in one sample sequenced in a study of cytomegalovirus exposure and HLA in healthy donors. The primer mix had 60 Vbeta and 13 Jbeta primers. Clones were read by immunoSEQ multiplex PCR, and TCRdb kept only the in-frame ones, dropping some. This sample's table has roughly 75,000 clones. The material sequenced was PBMCs. The receptor source for this set is a boy aged 10-17 years in good health and CMV-seronegative.

The V and J genes are TRBV13 and TRBJ2-5, with D possibly matching TRBD2 (6 bases). With the DNA end fitting TRBJ2-7 better, the J assignment may be wrong. Germline V CDR1 and CDR2: PRHDT, FYEKMQ (reference sequence). The CDR3 totals 14 residues. The CDR3 reads CASSFSRETYEQYF. The CDR3 DNA sequence: TGTGCCAGCAGCTTCAGCCGGGAGACCTACGAGCAGTACTTC.

The V call is TRBV9, the J call TRBJ2-3; no definite D call. The CDR3 is 17 amino acids. V lost 4 bases and J lost 0, with 18 bases in between. Per germline, CDR1 SGDLS and CDR2 YYNGEE. The chain's CDR3 is CASSPFADTQSTDTQYF. The CDR3 DNA is TGTGCCAGCAGCCCTTTTGCCGACACCCAGAGCACAGATACGCAGTATTTT.

The V and J genes are TRBV7-6 and TRBJ2-3; 7 bases line up with TRBD2. The J segment lost 2 bases and the V segment lost 5 bases, leaving 10 bases of the junction unmatched. The CDR3 extends over 16 amino acids. Germline V gene sequence: CDR1 SGHVS, CDR2 FNYEAQ. The CDR3 DNA is TGTGCCAGCAGCACCCGCGGACTAGATAACACAGATACGCAGTATTTT. The encoded protein is CASSTRGLDNTDTQYF.

This chain connects TRBV19 to TRBJ2-7; tentative D call: TRBD1 (5 bases). Germline CDR1 is LNHDA and CDR2 is SQIVND (reference sequence). V was trimmed by 2 bases and J by 5 bases, leaving 7 bases between them. This CDR3 has 12 residues. The CDR3 is CASSILGDEQYF. CDR3 bases: TGTGCCAGTAGTATATTAGGGGACGAGCAGTACTTC.